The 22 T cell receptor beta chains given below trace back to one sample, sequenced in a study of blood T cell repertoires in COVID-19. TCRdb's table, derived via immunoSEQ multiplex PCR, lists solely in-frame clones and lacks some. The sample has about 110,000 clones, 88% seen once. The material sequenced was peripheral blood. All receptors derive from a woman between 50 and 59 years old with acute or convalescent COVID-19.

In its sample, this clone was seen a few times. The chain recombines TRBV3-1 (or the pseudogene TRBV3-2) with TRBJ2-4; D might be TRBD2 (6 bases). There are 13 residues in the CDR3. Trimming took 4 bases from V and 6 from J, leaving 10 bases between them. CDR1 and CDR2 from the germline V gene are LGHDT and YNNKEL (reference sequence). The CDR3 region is CASSPAGRNIQYF. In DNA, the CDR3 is TGTGCCAGCAGCCCGGCGGGAAGAAACATTCAGTACTTC.

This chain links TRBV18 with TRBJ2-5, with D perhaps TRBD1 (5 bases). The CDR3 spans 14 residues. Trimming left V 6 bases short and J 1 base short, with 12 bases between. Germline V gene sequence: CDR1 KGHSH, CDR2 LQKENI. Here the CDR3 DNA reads TGTGCCAGCTCCCCTGACAGAATCCAAGAGACCCAGTACTTC. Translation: CASSPDRIQETQYF.

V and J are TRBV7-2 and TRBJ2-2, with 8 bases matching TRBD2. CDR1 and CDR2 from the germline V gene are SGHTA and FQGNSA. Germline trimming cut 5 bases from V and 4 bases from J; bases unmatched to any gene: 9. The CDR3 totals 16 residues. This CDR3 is CASSISAGVSTGELFF. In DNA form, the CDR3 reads TGTGCCAGCAGCATCTCAGCGGGAGTGAGCACCGGGGAGCTGTTTTTT.

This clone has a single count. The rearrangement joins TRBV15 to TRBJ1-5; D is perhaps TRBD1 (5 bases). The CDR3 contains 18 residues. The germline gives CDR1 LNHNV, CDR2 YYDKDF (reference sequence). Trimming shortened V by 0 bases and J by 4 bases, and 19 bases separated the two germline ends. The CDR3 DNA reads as TGTGCCACCAGCAGAGATTTTAAATACAGCGGGGCGAATCAGCCCCAGCATTTT. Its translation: CATSRDFKYSGANQPQHF.

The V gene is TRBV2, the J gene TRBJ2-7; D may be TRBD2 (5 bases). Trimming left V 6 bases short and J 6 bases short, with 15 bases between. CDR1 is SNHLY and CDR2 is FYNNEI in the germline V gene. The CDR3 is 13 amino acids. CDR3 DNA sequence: TGTGCCAGCAGAAGGGAGTCCTTGGGCGAGCAGTACTTC. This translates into CASRRESLGEQYF.

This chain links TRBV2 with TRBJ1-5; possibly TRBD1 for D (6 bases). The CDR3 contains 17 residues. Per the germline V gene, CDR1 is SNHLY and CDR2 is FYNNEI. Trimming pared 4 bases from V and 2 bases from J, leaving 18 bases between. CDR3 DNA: TGTGCCAGCAGTGGGGCCGAGGGGGGGTCGCGCAATCAGCCCCAGCATTTT. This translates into CASSGAEGGSRNQPQHF.

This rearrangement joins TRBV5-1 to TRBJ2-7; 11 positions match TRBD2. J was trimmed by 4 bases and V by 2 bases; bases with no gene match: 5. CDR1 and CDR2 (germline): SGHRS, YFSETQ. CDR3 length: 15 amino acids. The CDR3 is CASSLLAGEEYEQYF. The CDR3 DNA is TGCGCCAGCAGCTTACTAGCGGGAGAAGAGTACGAGCAGTACTTC.

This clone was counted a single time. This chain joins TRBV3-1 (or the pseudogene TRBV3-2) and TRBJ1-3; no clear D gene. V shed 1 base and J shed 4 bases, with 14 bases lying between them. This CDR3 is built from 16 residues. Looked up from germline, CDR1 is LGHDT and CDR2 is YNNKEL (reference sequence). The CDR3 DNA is TGTGCCAGCAGCCAAGCGGGAGGTCCGGGAGGAAACACCATATATTTT. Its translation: CASSQAGGPGGNTIYF.

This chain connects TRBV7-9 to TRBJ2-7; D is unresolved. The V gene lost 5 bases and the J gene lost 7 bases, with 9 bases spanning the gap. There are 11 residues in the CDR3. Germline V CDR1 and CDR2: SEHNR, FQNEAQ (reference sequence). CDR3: CASSPFSEQYF. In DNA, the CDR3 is TGTGCCAGCAGCCCGTTTTCTGAGCAGTACTTC.

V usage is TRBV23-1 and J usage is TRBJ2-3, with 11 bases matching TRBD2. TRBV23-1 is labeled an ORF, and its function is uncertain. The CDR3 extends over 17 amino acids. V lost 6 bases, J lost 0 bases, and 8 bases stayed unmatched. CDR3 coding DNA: TGCGCCAGCAGCCACCCGGGACTAGCGGATAGCACAGATACGCAGTATTTT. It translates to CASSHPGLADSTDTQYF.

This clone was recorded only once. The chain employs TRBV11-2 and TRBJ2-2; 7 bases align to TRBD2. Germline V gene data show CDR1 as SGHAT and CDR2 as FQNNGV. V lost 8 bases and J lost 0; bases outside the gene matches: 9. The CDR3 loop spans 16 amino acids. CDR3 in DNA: TGTGCCAGCGGCCGAGAGCTAGCGGCGAACACCGGGGAGCTGTTTTTT. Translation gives CASGRELAANTGELFF.

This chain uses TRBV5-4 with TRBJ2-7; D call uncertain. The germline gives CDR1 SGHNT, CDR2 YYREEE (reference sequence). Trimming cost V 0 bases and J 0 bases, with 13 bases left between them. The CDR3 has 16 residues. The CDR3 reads CASSLAPLPSSYEQYF. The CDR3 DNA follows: TGTGCCAGCAGCTTGGCCCCACTCCCGAGCTCCTACGAGCAGTACTTC.

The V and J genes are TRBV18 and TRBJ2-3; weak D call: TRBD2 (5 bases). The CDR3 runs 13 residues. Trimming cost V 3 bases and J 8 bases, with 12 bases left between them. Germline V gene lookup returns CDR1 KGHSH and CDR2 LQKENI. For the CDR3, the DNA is TGTGCCAGCTCACCCCGGGATGATGGTACGCAGTATTTT. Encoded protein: CASSPRDDGTQYF. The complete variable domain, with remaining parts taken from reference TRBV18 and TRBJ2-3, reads NAGVMQNPRHLVRRRGQEARLRCSPMKGHSHVYWYRQLPEEGLKFMVYLQKENIIDESGMPKERFSAEFPKEGPSILRIQQVVRGDSAAYFCASSPRDDGTQYFGPGTRLTVL.

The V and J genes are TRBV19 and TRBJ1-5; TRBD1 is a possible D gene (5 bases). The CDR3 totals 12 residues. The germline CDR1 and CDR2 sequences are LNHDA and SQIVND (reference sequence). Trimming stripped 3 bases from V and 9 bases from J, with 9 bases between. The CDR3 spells CASSMTVSPQHF. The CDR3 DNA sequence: TGTGCCAGTAGTATGACAGTGTCGCCCCAGCATTTT.

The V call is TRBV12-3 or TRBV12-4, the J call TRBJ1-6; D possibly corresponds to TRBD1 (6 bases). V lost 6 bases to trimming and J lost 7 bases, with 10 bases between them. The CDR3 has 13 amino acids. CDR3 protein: CASSTGWNSPLHF. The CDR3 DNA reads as TGTGCCAGCAGCACAGGGTGGAATTCACCCCTCCACTTT.

The CDR3 sequence is CASSLGGAGVTDTQYF. In DNA form, the CDR3 reads TGTGCCAGCAGCTTGGGGGGAGCGGGAGTGACAGATACGCAGTATTTT. The chain has TRBV5-4 and TRBJ2-3; 8 bases line up with TRBD2. Germline assignment: CDR1 SGHNT and CDR2 YYREEE (reference sequence). V was clipped by 0 bases and J by 3 bases; unmatched bases: 6. The CDR3 runs to 16 residues.

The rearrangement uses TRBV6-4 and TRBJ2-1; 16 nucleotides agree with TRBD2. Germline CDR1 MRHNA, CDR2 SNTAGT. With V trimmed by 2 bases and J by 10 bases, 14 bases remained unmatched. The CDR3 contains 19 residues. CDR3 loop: CASSDRGLAGGLARNEQFF. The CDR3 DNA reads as TGTGCCAGCAGTGACCGGGGACTAGCGGGAGGGCTGGCTCGGAACGAGCAGTTCTTC.

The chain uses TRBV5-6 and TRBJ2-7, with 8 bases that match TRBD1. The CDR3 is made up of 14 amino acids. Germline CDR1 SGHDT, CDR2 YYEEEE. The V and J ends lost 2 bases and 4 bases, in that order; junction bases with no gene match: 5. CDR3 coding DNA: TGTGCCAGCAGCTTAGGACAGGGCTTTTACGAGCAGTACTTC. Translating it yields CASSLGQGFYEQYF.

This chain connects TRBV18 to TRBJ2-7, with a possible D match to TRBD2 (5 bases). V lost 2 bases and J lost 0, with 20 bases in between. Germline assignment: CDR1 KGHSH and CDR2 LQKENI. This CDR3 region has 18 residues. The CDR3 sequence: CASSPSRGNRGHSYEQYF. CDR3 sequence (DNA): TGTGCCAGCTCACCATCCAGAGGGAACAGAGGGCACTCCTACGAGCAGTACTTC. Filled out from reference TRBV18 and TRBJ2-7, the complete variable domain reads NAGVMQNPRHLVRRRGQEARLRCSPMKGHSHVYWYRQLPEEGLKFMVYLQKENIIDESGMPKERFSAEFPKEGPSILRIQQVVRGDSAAYFCASSPSRGNRGHSYEQYFGPGTRLTVT.

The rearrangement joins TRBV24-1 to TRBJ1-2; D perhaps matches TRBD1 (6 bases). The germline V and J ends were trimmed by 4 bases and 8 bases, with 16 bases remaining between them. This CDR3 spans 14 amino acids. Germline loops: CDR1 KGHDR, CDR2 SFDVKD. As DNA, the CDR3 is TGTGCCACCAGTGACCCTACAGGGACGATCGGCTACACCTTC. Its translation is CATSDPTGTIGYTF.

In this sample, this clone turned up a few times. The CDR3 loop is CASRSGTPMGNEQFF. CDR3 sequence (DNA): TGTGCCAGCAGGTCCGGGACTCCTATGGGCAATGAGCAGTTCTTC. V and J are TRBV2 and TRBJ2-1; maybe TRBD2 (6 bases). V dropped 6 bases and J dropped 6 bases, with 18 bases sitting between them. The CDR3 spans 15 residues. CDR1 and CDR2 from the germline V gene are SNHLY and FYNNEI. Variable domain in full (rest from reference TRBV2 and TRBJ2-1): EPEVTQTPSHQVTQMGQEVILRCVPISNHLYFYWYRQILGQKVEFLVSFYNNEISEKSEIFDDQFSVERPDGSNFTLKIRSTKLEDSAMYFCASRSGTPMGNEQFFGPGTRLTVL.

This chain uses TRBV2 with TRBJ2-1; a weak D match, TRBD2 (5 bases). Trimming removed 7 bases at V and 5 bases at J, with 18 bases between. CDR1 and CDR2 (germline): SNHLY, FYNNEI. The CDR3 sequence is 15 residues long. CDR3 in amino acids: CASTETGVSNNEQFF. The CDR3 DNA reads TGTGCCAGCACCGAAACCGGGGTTTCGAACAATGAGCAGTTCTTC.